This T cell receptor beta chain is from a study of blood T cell repertoires in COVID-19. Profiling relied on immunoSEQ multiplex PCR, and the TCRdb table lists in-frame clones only, not all of them. Among about 92,000 clones listed, 75% to 90% were seen once. The CDR3 totals 13 residues. V dropped 6 bases and J dropped 6 bases, with 11 bases sitting between them. CDR1 and CDR2 from the germline V gene are KGHDR and SFDVKD. The sequence derives from a woman older than 75 with active or convalescent COVID-19. The sample comprised peripheral blood. The V and J genes are TRBV24-1 and TRBJ1-5; tentative D call: TRBD1 (5 bases). In nucleotides, the CDR3 is TGTGCCACCAGTTCGGGAGGGACTCAGCCCCAGCATTTT. Its translation: CATSSGGTQPQHF.